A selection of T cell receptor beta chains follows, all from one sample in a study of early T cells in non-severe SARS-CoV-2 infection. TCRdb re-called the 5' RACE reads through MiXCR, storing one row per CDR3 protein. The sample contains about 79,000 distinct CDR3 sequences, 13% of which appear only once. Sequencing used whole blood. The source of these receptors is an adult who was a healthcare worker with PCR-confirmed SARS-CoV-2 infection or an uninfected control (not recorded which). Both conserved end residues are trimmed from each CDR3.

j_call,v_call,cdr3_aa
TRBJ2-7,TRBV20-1,SAVAGGPGEQY
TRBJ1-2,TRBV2,ASSRNRDGYT
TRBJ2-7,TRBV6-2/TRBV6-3,ASTEDRVLLEQY
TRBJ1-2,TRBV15,ATSRDKVYGYT
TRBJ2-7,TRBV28,ASGVIGEQY
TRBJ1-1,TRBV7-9,ASSSDRNPEAF
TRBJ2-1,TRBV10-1,ASSESDSNEQF
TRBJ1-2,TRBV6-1,ASSEATGLEDYGYT
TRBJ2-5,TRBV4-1,ASSDRTGQETQY
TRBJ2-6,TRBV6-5,ASRSIPGGISSGANVLT
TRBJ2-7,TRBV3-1,ASSLGPAGGVYEQY
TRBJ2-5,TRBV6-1,ASSGTSGDQETQY
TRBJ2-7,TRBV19,ASSIGLRQGFYEQY
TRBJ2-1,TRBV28,ASSLSGMSYNEQF
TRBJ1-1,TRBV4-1,ASSQEARRTEAF
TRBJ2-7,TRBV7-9,ASSPGTAEREQY
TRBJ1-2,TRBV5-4,ASSLAPSSVYGYT
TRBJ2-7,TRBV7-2,ASSSRQGRASEQY
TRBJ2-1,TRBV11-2,ASSAGLNNEQF
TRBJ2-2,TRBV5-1,ASSLGLQNTGELF
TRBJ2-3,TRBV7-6,ASTQGSGGADTQY
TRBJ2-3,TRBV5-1,ASRDSTDTQY
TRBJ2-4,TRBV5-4,ASSLGGTAKNIQY
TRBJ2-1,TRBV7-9,ASSLIGTSRGEL
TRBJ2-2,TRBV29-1,SVWNTGELF
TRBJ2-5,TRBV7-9,ASSPRDRGFEETQY
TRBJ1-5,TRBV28,ASSLGRNQPQH
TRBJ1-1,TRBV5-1,ASSWGLGNTEAF
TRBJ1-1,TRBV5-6,ASSFYGTENTEAF
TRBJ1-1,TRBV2,ASSWGQGVLNTEAF
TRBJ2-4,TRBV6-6,ASSYVQGRNIQY
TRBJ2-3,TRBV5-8,ASTMGRVFPDTQY
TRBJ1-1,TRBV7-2,ASSLGKGRVTEAF
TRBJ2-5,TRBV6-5,ASSYSTGTGETQY
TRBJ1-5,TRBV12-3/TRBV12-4,ASSEGEPQH
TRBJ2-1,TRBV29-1,SARGVVNNEQF
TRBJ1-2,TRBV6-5,ASRKFMDGNYGYT
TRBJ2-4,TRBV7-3,AGSFGPKNIQY
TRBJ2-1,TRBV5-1,ATASGSPSYNEQF
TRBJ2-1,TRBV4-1,ASRLEEGQGTYNEQF
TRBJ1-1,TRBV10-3,AIRGVLGNTEAF
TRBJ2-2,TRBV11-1,ASSLVGTGGDGELF
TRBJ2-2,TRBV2,ASLEAESNTGELF
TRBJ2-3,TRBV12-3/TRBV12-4,ASSFTVLTDTQY
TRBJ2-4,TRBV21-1,ASSKEGVDGQIGIQY
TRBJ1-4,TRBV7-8,ASSFRAQPTNEKLF
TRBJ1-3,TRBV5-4,ASSLGVGSSGNTIY
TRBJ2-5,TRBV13,ASSQRGRGKGETQY
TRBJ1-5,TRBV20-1,SARDVNSLFIQPQH
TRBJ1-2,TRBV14,ASSQNLAGTYGYT
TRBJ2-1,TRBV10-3,AIGWEGGNEQF
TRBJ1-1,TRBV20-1,SARMGSAF